These 8 T cell receptor beta chains originate from one sample sequenced in a study of cytomegalovirus exposure and HLA in healthy donors. Primers included in the PCR were 60 Vbeta and 13 Jbeta primers. Produced via immunoSEQ multiplex PCR; TCRdb's table is partial and in-frame only. The sample yields some 78,000 clones, 65% to 75% seen once. The specimen was PBMCs. These receptors came from a man in his forties in good health and CMV-seropositive.

The chain links TRBV18 to TRBJ1-5; D remains unclear. V was trimmed by 2 bases and J by 7 bases, leaving 9 bases between them. There are 13 residues in the CDR3. Germline values: CDR1 KGHSH, CDR2 LQKENI. In DNA form, the CDR3 reads TGTGCCAGCTCACCATCGGGAGGACAGCCCCAGCATTTT. Its protein is CASSPSGGQPQHF.

CDR3 bases: TGTGCCAGCAGCAGCAACAGGGGAGAGACCCAGTACTTC. Translated: CASSSNRGETQYF. This chain connects TRBV7-2 to TRBJ2-5, with 7 positions matching TRBD1. Trimming took 5 bases from V and 4 from J; bases not matched to a gene: 4. CDR3 length: 13 residues. The germline CDR1 and CDR2 sequences are SGHTA and FQGNSA.

This clone has only a few counts. V is TRBV28 and J is TRBJ1-5; TRBD1 aligns across 12 bases. This CDR3 is 15 amino acids long. The V gene's germline CDR1 is MDHEN and CDR2 SYDVKM. J lost 2 bases, V lost 11 bases, and 7 bases had no gene match. CDR3 in DNA: TGTGCCGGGGACAGGGGGCGAAGGGGCAATCAGCCCCAGCATTTT. Translating it yields CAGDRGRRGNQPQHF.

V and J are TRBV6-1 and TRBJ2-7; D not resolved. Germline assignment: CDR1 MNHNS and CDR2 SASEGT. Trimming removed 1 base from V and 2 bases from J, with 12 bases in between. The CDR3 has 15 residues. CDR3 sequence reads: CASSEDPTSTYEQYF. CDR3 DNA sequence: TGTGCCAGCAGTGAAGACCCGACTTCTACCTACGAGCAGTACTTC.

V usage is TRBV29-1 and J usage is TRBJ1-1; a weak D match, TRBD1 (5 bases). The CDR3 is 16 amino acids. Germline loops: CDR1 SQVTM, CDR2 ANQGSEA. Trimming removed 6 bases at V and 0 bases at J, with 20 bases between. Here the CDR3 reads CSVPSAQGGLNTEAFF. CDR3 nucleotide sequence: TGCAGCGTCCCAAGCGCGCAGGGAGGACTGAACACTGAAGCTTTCTTT.

The V and J genes are TRBV30 and TRBJ2-1; 7 bases map to TRBD2. This CDR3 is 15 amino acids long. CDR1 is GTSNPN and CDR2 is SVGIG in the germline V gene (reference sequence). V shed 1 base, J shed 1 base, and the junction held 4 bases outside the gene matches. The DNA for the CDR3 is TGTGCCTGGAGTGCAGGGAGGGAGTCCTACAATGAGCAGTTCTTC. Translating gives CAWSAGRESYNEQFF.

The J gene is TRBJ2-1, the V gene TRBV11-2; 7 nucleotides line up with TRBD1. The CDR3 contains 14 residues. The junction had 10 bases not matched to a gene; V was cut back by 5 bases and J by 9 bases. CDR1 is SGHAT, CDR2 FQNNGV, per germline. CDR3 in DNA: TGTGCCAGCAGCCAGGGGGTTGGGTCATTTGAGCAGTTCTTC. It yields the protein CASSQGVGSFEQFF.

The chain links TRBV6-5 to TRBJ2-2, with 7 positions matching TRBD2. The germline V gene encodes CDR1 MNHEY and CDR2 SVGAGI. The ends lost 6 bases at V and 6 bases at J; junction bases unmatched: 10. This CDR3 region has 15 residues. CDR3 DNA sequence: TGTGCCAGCAGCATGCCGGGGGAGGGTTCCGGGGAGCTGTTTTTT. Amino acids: CASSMPGEGSGELFF.